Listed here are 24 T cell receptor beta chains from one sample, sequenced in a study of regulatory T cells in long-lasting Graves disease. Researchers made TCR beta libraries by using iRepertoire HTBI primers and running Arm-PCR on CDR3 regions. TCRdb analysed the multiplex PCR reads with MiXCR anew, one entry per CDR3 protein. The table has 400,000 to 550,000 distinct CDR3 sequences, about a sixth seen once. Time point indicated: newly diagnosed GD, antithyroid drugs for less than 3 months. Making the TCR library involved RNA that had been extracted from PBMCs. The same sample was also studied in work on T cells in Graves' hyperthyroidism and ophthalmopathy.

Sequenced material: peripheral blood mononuclear cells (PBMCs), taken at new diagnosis, from a patient treated with antithyroid drugs. The receptor set was obtained from a young woman with Graves disease.

This clonotype was found many times. This rearrangement joins TRBV7-3 to TRBJ2-7; maybe TRBD1 (8 bases). Trimming stripped 5 bases from V and 0 bases from J, with 14 bases between. In germline, CDR1 is SGHTA, CDR2 FQGTGA. CDR3 length: 15 residues. CDR3: CASSLQGGDSYEQYF. CDR3 sequence (DNA): TGTGCCAGCAGCCTACAGGGGGGGGACTCCTACGAGCAGTACTTC.

This clonotype was counted between two and nine times. The chain couples TRBV7-3 to TRBJ2-3, with 9 nucleotides matching TRBD2. V lost 1 base and J lost 6; bases outside the gene matches: 14. The CDR3 runs to 18 residues. Germline CDR1 is SGHTA and CDR2 is FQGTGA. The CDR3 nucleotides read TGTGCCAGCAGCTTAAGGGGTGCTAGCGGGACGCCCGCGGATACGCAGTATTTT. It specifies CASSLRGASGTPADTQYF.

The sample holds a few counts of this clonotype. The rearrangement links TRBV20-1 to TRBJ1-3, with 9 bases lining up with TRBD1. CDR1 is DFQATT and CDR2 is SNEGSKA in the germline V gene (reference sequence). The CDR3 runs 15 residues. The J segment lost 5 bases and the V segment lost 1 base, leaving 6 bases of the junction unmatched. The CDR3 nucleotides are TGCAGTGCTAGAGTCGACAGGGGGGTTCGAAACACCATATATTTT. Protein sequence: CSARVDRGVRNTIYF.

This clonotype appeared once. The chain links TRBV19 to TRBJ2-5, with D tentatively TRBD1 (5 bases). CDR1 is LNHDA and CDR2 is SQIVND in the germline V gene (reference sequence). The CDR3 has 13 amino acids. V lost 5 bases and J lost 7, with 14 bases in between. In nucleotides, the CDR3 is TGTGCCAGTAGTCTTCTTGACAGCTCGACCCAGTACTTC. Protein sequence: CASSLLDSSTQYF.

This clonotype was counted only a few times. The CDR3 is CASSPMISEAFF. The CDR3 DNA reads TGTGCCAGCAGCCCTATGATCTCAGAAGCTTTCTTT. V usage is TRBV7-9 and J usage is TRBJ1-1; D not resolved. V gave up 5 bases and J gave up 8 bases, with 12 bases separating them. The germline V gene encodes CDR1 SEHNR and CDR2 FQNEAQ (reference sequence). The CDR3 sequence is 12 residues long.

Turning to this clonotype: A much larger clone differs by one base, so this may be a read error. V and J are TRBV11-2 and TRBJ2-5, with D perhaps TRBD1 or TRBD2 (5 bases each). The CDR3 sequence is 14 residues long. Germline V gives CDR1 SGHAT, CDR2 FQNNGV. The CDR3 nucleotides read TGTGCCAGCGGCTTGGGATGGGGGCAAGAGACCCAGTACTTC. Translated, it gives CASGLGWGQETQYF. Looking up the rest from reference TRBV11-2 and TRBJ2-5 gives the full variable domain: EAGVAQSPRYKIIEKRQSVAFWCNPISGHATLYWYQQILGQGPKLLIQFQNNGVVDDSQLPKDRFSAERLKGVDSTLKIQPAKLEDSAVYLCASGLGWGQETQYFGPGTRLLVL.

In regard to this clonotype: It may be a read error: a sequence one base away is much more abundant. The V gene is TRBV20-1, the J gene TRBJ2-7; D remains ambiguous. V was clipped by 7 bases and J by 3 bases, with 10 bases between them. The V gene's germline CDR1 is DFQATT and CDR2 SNEGSKA (reference sequence). The CDR3 covers 11 residues. DNA of the CDR3: TGCAGTGGCCAGCCCATCTACGAGCAGTACTTC. Residues: CSGQPIYEQYF.

The rearrangement links TRBV20-1 to TRBJ2-7; TRBD1 matches at 8 bases. The CDR3 is 14 amino acids. CDR1 DFQATT and CDR2 SNEGSKA come from the germline V gene (reference sequence). V dropped 2 bases and J dropped 3; count of bases not matched to a gene: 6. CDR3 protein: CSARPGGQGYEQYF. In DNA form, the CDR3 reads TGCAGTGCTAGACCCGGAGGACAGGGCTACGAGCAGTACTTC.

The rearrangement joins TRBV29-1 to TRBJ1-5; a weak D match, TRBD1 (5 bases). Germline CDR1 is SQVTM and CDR2 is ANQGSEA. V was clipped by 4 bases and J by 1 base, with 11 bases between them. The CDR3 is made up of 14 amino acids. The CDR3: CSVGGEMSNQPQHF. CDR3 sequence (DNA): TGCAGCGTTGGAGGGGAGATGAGCAATCAGCCCCAGCATTTT.

This clonotype was counted at least ten times. CDR3 DNA sequence: TGTGCCATCAGTCCCAGAACTGGCTGGGAAAAACTGTTTTTT. Translating it yields CAISPRTGWEKLFF. J is TRBJ1-4 and V is TRBV10-3; D not certain. Trimming stripped 5 bases from V and 8 bases from J, with 15 bases between. This CDR3 is built from 14 residues. The germline V gene encodes CDR1 ENHRY and CDR2 SYGVKD.

The V call is TRBV15, the J call TRBJ2-5, with a possible D match to TRBD2 (6 bases). V lost 0 bases, J lost 5 bases, and 19 bases lay in between. CDR3 length: 17 residues. Looked up from germline, CDR1 is LNHNV and CDR2 is YYDKDF (reference sequence). The CDR3 DNA reads as TGTGCCACCAGCAGAGAGTTCTCAATGGCCGGGAGCGAGACCCAGTACTTC. Protein: CATSREFSMAGSETQYF.

This clonotype has a handful of counts. The chain combines TRBV12-3 or TRBV12-4 with TRBJ2-7, with D unresolved. This CDR3 has 12 residues. V lost 3 bases and J 5 bases, leaving 8 bases between the germline ends. CDR3 nucleotide sequence: TGTGCCAGCAGTTTCGGAAGCCACGAGCAGTACTTC. Translated: CASSFGSHEQYF.

This clonotype has ten or more counts. This chain links TRBV11-3 with TRBJ2-1, with D possibly TRBD1 on 6 matching bases. The germline V gene has CDR1 SGHNT and CDR2 YENEEA. Trimming left V 4 bases short and J 4 bases short, with 11 bases between. The CDR3 contains 14 residues. In DNA form, the CDR3 reads TGTGCCAGCAGCTCCGGACAGACTTACAATGAGCAGTTCTTC. Protein product: CASSSGQTYNEQFF. The entire variable domain, with the rest obtained from reference TRBV11-3 and TRBJ2-1, is as follows: EAGVVQSPRYKIIEKKQPVAFWCNPISGHNTLYWYLQNLGQGPELLIRYENEEAVDDSQLPKDRFSAERLKGVDSTLKIQPAELGDSAVYLCASSSGQTYNEQFFGPGTRLTVL.

This clonotype was observed a handful of times. The genes are TRBV12-3 or TRBV12-4 and TRBJ2-4; D is undetermined. The length of the CDR3 is 12 residues. V was trimmed by 0 bases and J by 6 bases, leaving 3 bases between them. CDR3 sequence reads: CASSLAGNIQYF. CDR3 coding DNA: TGTGCCAGCAGTTTAGCTGGAAACATTCAGTACTTC.

This clonotype has at least ten counts. The DNA for the CDR3 is TGTGCCAGCAGCCAAAGGGGAGGAAGGGACTACACCTTC. This translates into CASSQRGGRDYTF. The chain employs TRBV6-1 and TRBJ1-2, with a possible D match to TRBD1 (5 bases). The CDR3 consists of 13 residues. The germline V and J ends were trimmed by 6 bases and 10 bases, with 18 bases remaining between them. Looked up from germline, CDR1 is MNHNS and CDR2 is SASEGT.

This clonotype was counted ten times or more. J is TRBJ2-3 and V is TRBV15; a weak D match, TRBD2 (5 bases). This CDR3 has 17 residues. Trimming stripped 1 base from V and 2 bases from J, with 16 bases between. The germline V gene encodes CDR1 LNHNV and CDR2 YYDKDF (reference sequence). The chain's CDR3 is CATSRAGIYRDTDTQYF. The CDR3 DNA reads TGTGCCACCAGCAGAGCGGGAATTTACAGAGACACAGATACGCAGTATTTT.

This chain links TRBV7-6 with TRBJ2-3, with D perhaps matching TRBD1 (5 bases). This CDR3 is built from 16 residues. Trimming cost V 3 bases and J 0 bases, with 13 bases left between them. In germline, CDR1 is SGHVS, CDR2 FNYEAQ. CDR3 in amino acids: CASSLTAVPSTDTQYF. The CDR3 DNA follows: TGTGCCAGCAGCTTGACAGCCGTCCCTAGCACAGATACGCAGTATTTT.

The J gene is TRBJ2-1, the V gene TRBV5-1; perhaps TRBD2 as D (6 bases). Per germline, CDR1 SGHRS and CDR2 YFSETQ. Between the trimmed V and J ends, which lost 2 bases and 6 bases, there was a span of 12 bases. The CDR3 runs to 14 residues. CDR3 sequence reads: CASSFIQGGNEQFF. The CDR3 DNA sequence: TGCGCCAGCAGCTTCATTCAGGGAGGCAATGAGCAGTTCTTC. Full variable domain (outside the CDR3, taken from reference TRBV5-1 and TRBJ2-1): KAGVTQTPRYLIKTRGQQVTLSCSPISGHRSVSWYQQTPGQGLQFLFEYFSETQRNKGNFPGRFSGRQFSNSRSEMNVSTLELGDSALYLCASSFIQGGNEQFFGPGTRLTVL.

In this sample, this clonotype turned up many times. The chain couples TRBV3-1 to TRBJ1-2, with TRBD1 as a possible D gene (6 bases). V shed 4 bases and J shed 8 bases, with 11 bases lying between them. The length of the CDR3 is 12 residues. CDR1 and CDR2 from the germline V gene are LGHDT and YNNKEL (reference sequence). In nucleotides, the CDR3 is TGTGCCAGCAGCCCAGGACAGTCCGGCTACACCTTC. It codes for CASSPGQSGYTF.

This clonotype was counted many times. The J gene is TRBJ2-7, the V gene TRBV28, with a possible D match to TRBD1 (5 bases). Looked up from germline, CDR1 is MDHEN and CDR2 is SYDVKM. The CDR3 length is 17 residues. V dropped 1 base and J dropped 0 bases, with 16 bases sitting between them. The CDR3 coding sequence is TGTGCCAGCAGTTTATACATTTCAGGGAAAGGCTCCTACGAGCAGTACTTC. Translating it yields CASSLYISGKGSYEQYF. Variable domain in full (rest from reference TRBV28 and TRBJ2-7): DVKVTQSSRYLVKRTGEKVFLECVQDMDHENMFWYRQDPGLGLRLIYFSYDVKMKEKGDIPEGYSVSREKKERFSLILESASTNQTSMYLCASSLYISGKGSYEQYFGPGTRLTVT.

Note on this clonotype: This likely reflects a read error, since a far larger clone is one base away. The V gene is TRBV28, the J gene TRBJ2-1, with D unclear. The CDR3 length is 12 residues. Per germline, CDR1 MDHEN and CDR2 SYDVKM. V lost 2 bases and J 10 bases, leaving 9 bases between the germline ends. The CDR3: CASSLGKLEQFF. The CDR3 DNA reads TGTGCCAGCAGTTTAGGAAAGCTCGAGCAGTTCTTC.

The chain couples TRBV7-9 to TRBJ2-2; D remains ambiguous. The CDR3 runs to 15 residues. V was shortened by 1 base and J by 0 bases, with 6 bases between the two germline ends. Per the germline V gene, CDR1 is SEHNR and CDR2 is FQNEAQ (reference sequence). The CDR3 spells CASSLVAPNTGELFF. The CDR3 bases are TGTGCCAGCAGCTTAGTTGCTCCGAACACCGGGGAGCTGTTTTTT.

This clonotype has more than one count but fewer than ten. A much larger clone differs by one base, so this may be a read error. This chain connects TRBV11-2 to TRBJ2-3, with D perhaps assigned TRBD1 or TRBD2 (5 bases each). The CDR3 runs 15 residues. Germline-derived CDR1 and CDR2 are SGHAT and FQNNGV. CDR3 protein: CTSSLDRDGTDTQYF. CDR3 bases: TGTACCAGCAGCTTAGACCGGGACGGCACAGATACGCAGTATTTT.

The sample holds a few counts of this clonotype. The J gene is TRBJ2-4, the V gene TRBV27, with D possibly matching TRBD2 (6 bases). Germline-derived CDR1 and CDR2 are MNHEY and SMNVEV (reference sequence). The V end was cut by 3 bases, the J end by 8 bases, with 11 bases between. This CDR3 is built from 13 residues. The DNA of the CDR3 is TGTGCCAGCAGTTTCATGGGGGAGGACATTCAGTACTTC. Protein: CASSFMGEDIQYF.